This T cell receptor (beta chain) was retrieved from a study of blood T cell repertoires in COVID-19. Study overall: The analysed material was cDNA or gDNA that came from T cells, B-cell-depleted T cells, or PBMCs.

V lost 9 bases to trimming and J lost 5 bases; unmatched junction nucleotides: 7. Germline V gene lookup returns CDR1 LNHDA and CDR2 SQIVND (reference sequence). This CDR3 is built from 13 residues. Measured with immunoSEQ multiplex PCR; TCRdb has only the in-frame clones, and not every one. The sample has about 170,000 clones, around four fifths seen once. The J gene is TRBJ1-1, the V gene TRBV19, with 9 bases identical to TRBD1. This TCR came from a woman in her 70s with COVID-19, enrolled during active disease. The sequenced material came from peripheral blood. CDR3 residues: CASDNRGLTEAFF. The CDR3 bases are TGTGCCAGCGACAACAGGGGGCTTACTGAAGCTTTCTTT.